A single sample is the source of the 18 T cell receptor beta chains below, sequenced in a study of blood T cell repertoires in COVID-19. Clones were read by immunoSEQ multiplex PCR, and TCRdb kept only the in-frame ones, dropping some. The table shows more than 100,000 clones, with over 75% occurring only once. The sequencing input was peripheral blood. These receptors were obtained from a woman in her sixties or seventies with acute or convalescent COVID-19.

The DNA of the CDR3 is TGTGCCAGCAGGGGGGGGATGGCCACTGAAGCTTTCTTT. Amino acid sequence: CASRGGMATEAFF. This chain links TRBV2 with TRBJ1-1, with a possible D match to TRBD1 (5 bases). This CDR3 comprises 13 residues. Between the trimmed V and J ends, which lost 6 bases and 4 bases, there was a span of 12 bases. From germline, CDR1 is SNHLY and CDR2 FYNNEI.

The V gene is TRBV7-2, the J gene TRBJ2-1, with 8 bases that match TRBD2. Trimming at V came to 5 bases and at J to 6 bases, leaving 6 bases not matched to a gene. CDR1 is SGHTA and CDR2 is FQGNSA in the germline V gene. This CDR3 has 14 amino acids. CDR3 protein: CASSLKAGVNEQFF. The CDR3 coding sequence is TGTGCCAGCAGCCTAAAAGCGGGGGTCAATGAGCAGTTCTTC.

The chain employs TRBV7-9 and TRBJ1-2; 7 bases match TRBD1. CDR1 and CDR2 (germline): SEHNR, FQNEAQ (reference sequence). This CDR3 has 14 residues. J was trimmed by 1 base and V by 5 bases; bases with no gene match: 4. CDR3 DNA sequence: TGTGCCAGCAGCCCCGGGGACAGTAACTATGGCTACACCTTC. Translated: CASSPGDSNYGYTF.

Comment on this clone: In the same sample, other DNA sequences code for this CDR3. V is TRBV18 and J is TRBJ2-3, with D possibly matching TRBD2 (6 bases). The CDR3 is 16 amino acids. Germline CDR1 and CDR2: KGHSH and LQKENI. V dropped 3 bases and J dropped 0 bases, with 13 bases sitting between them. The CDR3 region has the DNA TGTGCCAGCTCACCCCCCGGGGGTCCTAGCACAGATACGCAGTATTTT. Translation: CASSPPGGPSTDTQYF.

The chain recombines TRBV7-2 with TRBJ1-2, with D perhaps TRBD1 (6 bases). Per the germline V gene, CDR1 is SGHTA and CDR2 is FQGNSA. Trimming cost V 1 base and J 3 bases, with 12 bases left between them. This CDR3 comprises 15 residues. The CDR3 nucleotides read TGTGCCAGCAGCTTAGTGTCAGGGGCCGACTATGGCTACACCTTC. Protein sequence: CASSLVSGADYGYTF.

The chain employs TRBV24-1 and TRBJ2-3, with 14 bases identical to TRBD2. Trimming removed 5 bases from V and 6 bases from J; junction bases left unmatched: 6. This CDR3 is 16 amino acids long. Germline CDR1 and CDR2: KGHDR and SFDVKD. The CDR3 region is CATSVGTSGGWDTQYF. The DNA of the CDR3 is TGTGCCACCAGTGTCGGGACTAGCGGGGGTTGGGATACGCAGTATTTT.

This chain uses TRBV11-3 with TRBJ2-3; D not resolved. Germline CDR1 and CDR2: SGHNT and YENEEA. V lost 0 bases, J lost 4 bases, and 5 bases lay in between. This CDR3 is built from 13 residues. The CDR3 nucleotides read TGTGCCAGCAGCTTAGACCTAGCAGATACGCAGTATTTT. This encodes CASSLDLADTQYF.

The V and J genes are TRBV7-2 and TRBJ2-5, with TRBD2 matching over 9 bases. The CDR3 loop spans 18 amino acids. Looked up from germline, CDR1 is SGHTA and CDR2 is FQGNSA. Losses at the gene ends were 0 bases for V and 3 bases for J; bases not matched to a gene: 11. CDR3 loop: CASSLAGPRAGGKETQYF. CDR3 sequence (DNA): TGTGCCAGCAGCTTAGCGGGGCCTCGAGCGGGGGGAAAAGAGACCCAGTACTTC. The whole variable domain, remainder taken from reference TRBV7-2 and TRBJ2-5, is GAGVSQSPSNKVTEKGKDVELRCDPISGHTALYWYRQSLGQGLEFLIYFQGNSAPDKSGLPSDRFSAERTGGSVSTLTIQRTQQEDSAVYLCASSLAGPRAGGKETQYFGPGTRLLVL.

The chain links TRBV6-5 to TRBJ1-2; D possibly corresponds to TRBD1 (6 bases). Trimming cost V 6 bases and J 1 base, with 12 bases left between them. The CDR3 spans 14 residues. Germline V gene lookup returns CDR1 MNHEY and CDR2 SVGAGI. This CDR3 reads CASRRGGGNYGYTF. The CDR3 nucleotides are TGTGCCAGCAGACGAGGGGGTGGTAACTATGGCTACACCTTC.

This chain uses TRBV30 with TRBJ2-2; D gene unclear. CDR3 length: 13 residues. CDR1 is GTSNPN and CDR2 is SVGIG in the germline V gene (reference sequence). V was pared by 6 bases and J by 5 bases, with 13 bases between. CDR3 protein: CACLFTETGELFF. CDR3 sequence (DNA): TGTGCCTGTTTGTTCACGGAGACCGGGGAGCTGTTTTTT.

The chain carries TRBV11-1 and TRBJ2-7, with 7 bases lining up with TRBD1. CDR3 size: 13 residues. The germline gives CDR1 SGHAT, CDR2 FQDESV (reference sequence). Germline trimming cut 3 bases from V and 9 bases from J; bases unmatched to any gene: 8. In DNA form, the CDR3 reads TGTGCCAGCAGCTTGGGGAGACAGGGTATGCAGTACTTC. This encodes CASSLGRQGMQYF.

The chain uses TRBV2 and TRBJ2-1; 15 nucleotides align to TRBD2. The J segment lost 6 bases and the V segment lost 9 bases, leaving 6 bases of the junction unmatched. Germline V lookup: CDR1 SNHLY, CDR2 FYNNEI. There are 15 residues in the CDR3. Here the CDR3 DNA reads TGTGCCAGTGGACTAGCGGGGGGGCATGGCAATGAGCAGTTCTTC. This gives the protein CASGLAGGHGNEQFF.

J is TRBJ2-5 and V is TRBV7-2, with 14 bases identical to TRBD2. Germline trimming cut 4 bases from V and 1 base from J; bases unmatched to any gene: 2. Germline V gene data show CDR1 as SGHTA and CDR2 as FQGNSA. This CDR3 is 16 amino acids long. The CDR3 region has the DNA TGTGCCAGCAGCTCCGGACTAGCGGGGGGCCAAGAGACCCAGTACTTC. This encodes CASSSGLAGGQETQYF.

The chain is built from TRBV19 and TRBJ1-6; D possibly corresponds to TRBD1 (6 bases). This CDR3 comprises 13 residues. Deletions cut 4 bases from V and 10 bases from J, with 11 bases between. The germline gives CDR1 LNHDA, CDR2 SQIVND (reference sequence). The CDR3 region is CASSTGVGSPLHF. The CDR3 coding sequence is TGTGCCAGTAGTACAGGGGTTGGGTCACCCCTCCACTTT. Full variable domain (outside the CDR3, taken from reference TRBV19 and TRBJ1-6): DGGITQSPKYLFRKEGQNVTLSCEQNLNHDAMYWYRQDPGQGLRLIYYSQIVNDFQKGDIAEGYSVSREKKESFPLTVTSAQKNPTAFYLCASSTGVGSPLHFGNGTRLTVT.

The rearrangement uses TRBV5-4 and TRBJ1-2, with 8 positions matching TRBD1. This CDR3 has 14 amino acids. CDR1 and CDR2 (germline): SGHNT, YYREEE (reference sequence). With 3 bases clipped from V and 5 bases from J, the junction kept 6 bases outside the gene matches. The CDR3 bases are TGTGCCAGCAGCTCCACAGGGGGGTTTTATGGCTACACCTTC. Translating gives CASSSTGGFYGYTF.

The CDR3 DNA is TGTGCCAGCAGCTCCTCGGAGGTGGGGAATGAAAAACTGTTTTTT. This encodes CASSSSEVGNEKLFF. The V call is TRBV11-1, the J call TRBJ1-4; the D is unclear. There are 15 residues in the CDR3. Trimming took off 4 bases at V and 5 bases at J, with 14 bases between the two ends. CDR1 SGHAT and CDR2 FQDESV come from the germline V gene (reference sequence).

V usage is TRBV5-4 and J usage is TRBJ1-5; TRBD1 is a possible D gene (5 bases). V dropped 0 bases and J dropped 5 bases, with 12 bases sitting between them. This CDR3 region has 15 residues. Germline CDR1 SGHNT, CDR2 YYREEE (reference sequence). Here the CDR3 reads CASSLGGGLDQPQHF. In nucleotides, the CDR3 is TGTGCCAGCAGCTTGGGGGGGGGTTTGGATCAGCCCCAGCATTTT.

This chain connects TRBV6-1 to TRBJ2-1, with no clear D. Germline CDR1 reads MNHNS; CDR2 reads SASEGT. V was cut by 8 bases and J by 3 bases, with 5 bases left in between. The CDR3 sequence is 11 residues long. The CDR3 region is CASSLYNEQFF. CDR3 bases: TGTGCCAGCTCCCTCTACAATGAGCAGTTCTTC.